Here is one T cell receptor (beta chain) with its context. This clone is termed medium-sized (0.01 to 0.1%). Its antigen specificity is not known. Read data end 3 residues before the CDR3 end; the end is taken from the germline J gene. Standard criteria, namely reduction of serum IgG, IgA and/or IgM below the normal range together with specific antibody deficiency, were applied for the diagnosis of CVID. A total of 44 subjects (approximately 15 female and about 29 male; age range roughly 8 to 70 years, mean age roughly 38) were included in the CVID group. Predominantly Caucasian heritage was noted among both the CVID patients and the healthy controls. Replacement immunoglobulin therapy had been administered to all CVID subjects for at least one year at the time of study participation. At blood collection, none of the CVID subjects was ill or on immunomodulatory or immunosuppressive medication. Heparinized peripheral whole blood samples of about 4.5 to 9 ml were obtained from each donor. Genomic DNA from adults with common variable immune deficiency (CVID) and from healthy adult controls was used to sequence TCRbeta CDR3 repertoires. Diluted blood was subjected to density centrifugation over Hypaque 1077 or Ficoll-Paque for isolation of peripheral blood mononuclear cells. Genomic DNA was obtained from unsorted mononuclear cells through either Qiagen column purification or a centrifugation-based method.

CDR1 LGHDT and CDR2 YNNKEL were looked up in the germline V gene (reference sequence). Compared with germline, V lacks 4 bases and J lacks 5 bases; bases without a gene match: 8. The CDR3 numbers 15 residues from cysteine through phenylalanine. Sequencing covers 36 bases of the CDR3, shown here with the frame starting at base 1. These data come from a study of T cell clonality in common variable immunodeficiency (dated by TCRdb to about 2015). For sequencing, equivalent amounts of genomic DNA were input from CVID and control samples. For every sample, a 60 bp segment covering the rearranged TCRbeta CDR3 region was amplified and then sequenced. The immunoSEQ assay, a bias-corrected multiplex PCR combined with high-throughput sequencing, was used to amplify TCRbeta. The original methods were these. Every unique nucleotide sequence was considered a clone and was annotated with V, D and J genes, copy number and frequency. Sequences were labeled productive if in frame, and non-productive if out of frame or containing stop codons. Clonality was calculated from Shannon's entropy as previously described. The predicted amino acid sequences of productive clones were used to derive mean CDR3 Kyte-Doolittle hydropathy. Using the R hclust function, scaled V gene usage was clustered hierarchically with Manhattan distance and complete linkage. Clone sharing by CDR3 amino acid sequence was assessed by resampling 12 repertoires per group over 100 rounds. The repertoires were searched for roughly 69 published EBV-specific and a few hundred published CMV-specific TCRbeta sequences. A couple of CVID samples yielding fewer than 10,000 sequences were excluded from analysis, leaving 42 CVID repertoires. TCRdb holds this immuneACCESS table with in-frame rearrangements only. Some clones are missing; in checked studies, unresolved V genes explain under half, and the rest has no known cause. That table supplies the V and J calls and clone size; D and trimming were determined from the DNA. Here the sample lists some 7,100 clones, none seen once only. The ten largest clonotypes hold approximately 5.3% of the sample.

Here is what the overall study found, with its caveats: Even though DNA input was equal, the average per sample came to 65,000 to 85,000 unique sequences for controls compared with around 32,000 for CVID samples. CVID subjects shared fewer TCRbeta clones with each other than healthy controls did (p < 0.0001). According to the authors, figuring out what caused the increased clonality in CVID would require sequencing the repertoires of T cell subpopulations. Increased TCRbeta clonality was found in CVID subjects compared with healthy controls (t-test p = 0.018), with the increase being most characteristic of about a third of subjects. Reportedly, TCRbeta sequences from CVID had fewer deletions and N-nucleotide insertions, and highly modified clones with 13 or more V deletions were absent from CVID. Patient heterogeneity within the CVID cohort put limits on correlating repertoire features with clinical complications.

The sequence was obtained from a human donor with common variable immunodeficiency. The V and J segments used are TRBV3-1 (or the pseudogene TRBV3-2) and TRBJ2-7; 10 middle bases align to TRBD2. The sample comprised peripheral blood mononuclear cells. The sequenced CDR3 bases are TGTGCCAGCAGCCCCAGCGGGAGGGCCATCAACGAG. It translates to CASSPSGRAINE. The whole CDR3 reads CASSPSGRAINEQYF.